The clone carrying this TCR beta chain has a count of ten or more. Its target is unknown. V was pared by 3 bases and J by 4 bases, with 13 bases between. Germline V gene data show CDR1 as SEHNR and CDR2 as FQNEAQ (reference sequence). This CDR3 has 14 amino acids. This entry comes from a study of T cells in Graves' hyperthyroidism and ophthalmopathy. Study-wide results and caveats: Most expanded thyroid clonotypes above 0.001 recurred in blood.

If no ophthalmopathy progression occurred within 18 months, Graves' hyperthyroidism was stable. Researchers amplified the TCR beta CDR3 regions from RNA transcripts. First-round RT-PCR targeting the TCR CDR3 was performed with the HTBI primer set. TCRdb re-called the multiplex PCR reads with MiXCR, one entry per CDR3 protein. Of around 430,000 distinct CDR3 sequences in the sample, 14% to 15% were seen once. J is TRBJ2-7 and V is TRBV7-9, with a weak D call TRBD2 (6 bases). This clonotype was obtained from a woman in her thirties with Graves' hyperthyroidism. Sequencing was carried out using blood. CDR3 sequence: CASSFAMGGYEQYF. CDR3 nucleotide sequence: TGTGCCAGCAGCTTTGCCATGGGAGGTTACGAGCAGTACTTC.